The 4 T cell receptor beta chains listed next were all sequenced from one sample in a study of cytomegalovirus exposure and HLA in healthy donors. 13 Jbeta primers and 60 Vbeta primers were used for the PCR. Profiled with immunoSEQ multiplex PCR; TCRdb holds only in-frame clones, not every one. This sample has 35,000 or so clones; around 81% occur once, and the top ten carry roughly 8.8%. Specimen: PBMCs. Every receptor here comes from a middle-aged woman in good health and CMV-seronegative.

The sample holds a few counts of this clone. The rearrangement links TRBV4-3 to TRBJ1-1, with D uncertain. CDR3 length: 14 amino acids. The V end was cut by 2 bases, the J end by 6 bases, with 13 bases between. The V gene's germline CDR1 is LGHNA and CDR2 YSLEER. CDR3 sequence reads: CASSQQLLGSEAFF. CDR3 bases: TGCGCCAGCAGCCAACAACTATTAGGCTCTGAAGCTTTCTTT.

The chain has TRBV5-1 and TRBJ2-1; TRBD1 aligns across 10 bases. The junction had 3 bases not matched to a gene; V was cut back by 1 base and J by 5 bases. Per the germline V gene, CDR1 is SGHRS and CDR2 is YFSETQ. The CDR3 is made up of 15 amino acids. CDR3 amino acids: CASSLMGQGNNEQFF. Here the CDR3 DNA reads TGCGCCAGCAGCTTGATGGGACAGGGGAACAATGAGCAGTTCTTC.

CDR3 in DNA: TGTGCCAGCAGTGAACCCTCGACAGGGTCGGCTGAAGCTTTCTTT. It specifies CASSEPSTGSAEAFF. The rearrangement joins TRBV25-1 to TRBJ1-1; TRBD1 agrees at 7 bases. The CDR3 is made up of 15 amino acids. After removal of 2 bases from V and 6 bases from J, the junction contained 9 bases not matched to a gene. The germline V gene encodes CDR1 MGHDK and CDR2 SYGVNS. Combining the CDR3 with reference TRBV25-1 and TRBJ1-1 gives the whole variable domain EADIYQTPRYLVIGTGKKITLECSQTMGHDKMYWYQQDPGMELHLIHYSYGVNSTEKGDLSSESTVSRIRTEHFPLTLESARPSHTSQYLCASSEPSTGSAEAFFGQGTRLTVV.

V and J are TRBV5-4 and TRBJ2-4, with 12 bases fitting TRBD2. The V and J ends lost 5 bases and 2 bases, in that order; junction bases with no gene match: 5. The germline V gene encodes CDR1 SGHNT and CDR2 YYREEE (reference sequence). CDR3 length equals 16 residues. The CDR3 sequence is CASRETSGGSKNIQYF. CDR3 DNA: TGTGCCAGCAGGGAAACTAGCGGGGGGTCCAAAAACATTCAGTACTTC.